A single sample is the source of the 26 T cell receptor beta chains below, sequenced in a study of CXCR3-negative and CXCR3-positive naive CD8 T cells. The libraries of TRB cDNA were constructed through 5' RACE using UMI labels. TCRdb derives one entry per CDR3 protein from the 5' RACE reads, leaving out DNA. This repertoire comprises around 60,000 distinct CDR3 sequences; its ten largest clones make up approximately 0.43%. The sample comprised naive CXCR3- CD8+ T cells from blood. The sample's subset: CD45RO-CCR7+CD27+CD95- naive CD8+ T cells lacking CXCR3 (TNR3-). The receptors were gathered from a human donor in good health. Some clones in this sample may be carry-over from other donors' samples.

The V and J genes are TRBV10-3 and TRBJ2-2; the D gene TCRdb calls, TRBD1, cannot be checked with no DNA. The CDR3 has 17 amino acids. Per germline, CDR1 ENHRY and CDR2 SYGVKD. CDR3 residues: CAIGTGASYPFTGELFF.

J is TRBJ2-3 and V is TRBV4-3; TCRdb indicates TRBD2, and absent DNA this call remains unverified. This CDR3 is built from 17 residues. CDR1 and CDR2 from the germline V gene are LGHNA and YSLEER. The CDR3 protein is CASSQVNAGGDGDTQYF.

This chain connects TRBV11-3 to TRBJ2-2; no DNA is available, so the TRBD1 call from TCRdb remains unchecked. Germline V gene sequence: CDR1 SGHNT, CDR2 YENEEA. This CDR3 has 15 amino acids. Here the CDR3 reads CASSFNRGAGGELFF.

CDR3 sequence reads: CASSIGGRSSYNEQFF. V is TRBV19 and J is TRBJ2-1; the TCRdb call, TRBD1, lacks DNA for checking. Germline V gene lookup returns CDR1 LNHDA and CDR2 SQIVND (reference sequence). The CDR3 runs to 16 residues.

This chain uses TRBV28 with TRBJ2-1; the TCRdb call, TRBD1, lacks DNA for checking. CDR1 and CDR2 (germline): MDHEN, SYDVKM. The CDR3 extends over 17 amino acids. This CDR3 reads CASSRPPGQGLSSEQFF.

This chain joins TRBV5-6 and TRBJ2-2; lacking DNA, the TRBD2 call made by TCRdb goes unchecked. The germline CDR1 and CDR2 sequences are SGHDT and YYEEEE. The CDR3 loop spans 15 amino acids. CDR3 region: CASSLGRDPAGELFF.

This CDR3 reads CASSLWDRGPDTQYF. V usage is TRBV5-1 and J usage is TRBJ2-3; without DNA, the TCRdb call of TRBD1 cannot be checked. The CDR3 loop spans 15 amino acids. Germline values: CDR1 SGHRS, CDR2 YFSETQ.

This chain connects TRBV6-5 to TRBJ2-1; as DNA is missing, the TRBD1 call by TCRdb cannot be tested. Germline V gene sequence: CDR1 MNHEY, CDR2 SVGAGI. The CDR3 has 15 amino acids. CDR3 amino acids: CASSIGTVSYNEQFF.

The gene calls are TRBV13 and TRBJ1-1; TCRdb's D call, TRBD1, is unchecked because there is no DNA. CDR3 size: 13 residues. Germline V gene data show CDR1 as PRHDT and CDR2 as FYEKMQ (reference sequence). The CDR3 loop reads CAISPQGSTEAFF.

CDR3 in amino acids: CSVDEGTSGGINIQYF. The gene calls are TRBV29-1 and TRBJ2-4; TCRdb's D call, TRBD2, is unchecked because there is no DNA. The CDR3 spans 16 residues. Per the germline V gene, CDR1 is SQVTM and CDR2 is ANQGSEA.

The rearrangement uses TRBV12-3 or TRBV12-4 and TRBJ2-1; with no DNA, the TCRdb D assignment of TRBD1 cannot be verified. The CDR3 is 15 amino acids. The CDR3 sequence is CASSLVGVSYNEQFF.

The rearrangement links TRBV9 to TRBJ2-5; TCRdb gives TRBD1 as the D gene, but with no DNA this cannot be confirmed. Germline assignment: CDR1 SGDLS and CDR2 YYNGEE. The CDR3 consists of 16 residues. This CDR3 reads CASSPENGQSQETQYF.

V usage is TRBV29-1 and J usage is TRBJ2-2. The CDR3 runs 12 residues. Germline V gene lookup returns CDR1 SQVTM and CDR2 ANQGSEA. The CDR3 region is CSVVVGTGELFF.

The V call is TRBV7-9, the J call TRBJ2-7; TCRdb names TRBD2, which stays unverified in the absence of DNA. Germline values: CDR1 SEHNR, CDR2 FQNEAQ (reference sequence). The CDR3 has 13 residues. CDR3 sequence: CASSSPPTYEQYF.

The chain links TRBV29-1 to TRBJ1-2. The CDR3 covers 16 residues. Germline V gives CDR1 SQVTM, CDR2 ANQGSEA. CDR3 protein: CSVEDQFGIRMWGYTF.

V usage is TRBV15 and J usage is TRBJ2-1; absent DNA, TCRdb's TRBD1 call cannot be checked. Germline-derived CDR1 and CDR2 are LNHNV and YYDKDF (reference sequence). The CDR3 is 16 residues long. CDR3 residues: CATSRDSSAPGDEQFF.

The chain links TRBV5-1 to TRBJ2-5; TCRdb indicates TRBD2, and absent DNA this call remains unverified. Germline V gene sequence: CDR1 SGHRS, CDR2 YFSETQ. The CDR3 extends over 17 amino acids. This CDR3 reads CASSLGLLAGAQETQYF. Full variable domain (outside the CDR3, taken from reference TRBV5-1 and TRBJ2-5): KAGVTQTPRYLIKTRGQQVTLSCSPISGHRSVSWYQQTPGQGLQFLFEYFSETQRNKGNFPGRFSGRQFSNSRSEMNVSTLELGDSALYLCASSLGLLAGAQETQYFGPGTRLLVL.

V is TRBV4-3 and J is TRBJ1-1; without DNA, the TCRdb call of TRBD1 cannot be checked. CDR1 is LGHNA and CDR2 is YSLEER in the germline V gene. The CDR3 is 16 residues long. This chain's CDR3 is CASSQDSTGLRAEAFF.

V gene TRBV14 combines with J gene TRBJ2-7; as DNA is missing, the TRBD1 call by TCRdb cannot be tested. Per germline, CDR1 SGHDN and CDR2 FVKESK. The CDR3 sequence is 15 residues long. The CDR3 region is CASSHIQGHSYEQYF.

The CDR3 protein is CSALAGGEQYF. The rearrangement links TRBV20-1 to TRBJ2-7; TCRdb outputs TRBD1, but without DNA this stays unchecked. The CDR3 contains 11 residues. CDR1 and CDR2 (germline): DFQATT, SNEGSKA (reference sequence).

This chain joins TRBV28 and TRBJ1-1; TCRdb indicates TRBD1, and absent DNA this call remains unverified. The CDR3 length is 15 residues. Germline-derived CDR1 and CDR2 are MDHEN and SYDVKM. CDR3 protein: CASRTRGDRPVEAFF. Drawing the rest from reference TRBV28 and TRBJ1-1, the complete variable domain is DVKVTQSSRYLVKRTGEKVFLECVQDMDHENMFWYRQDPGLGLRLIYFSYDVKMKEKGDIPEGYSVSREKKERFSLILESASTNQTSMYLCASRTRGDRPVEAFFGQGTRLTVV.

The chain couples TRBV7-9 to TRBJ2-7. Per the germline V gene, CDR1 is SEHNR and CDR2 is FQNEAQ (reference sequence). The CDR3 sequence is 14 residues long. The CDR3 sequence: CASSLSTSTYEQYF.

The V and J genes are TRBV5-1 and TRBJ1-5; no DNA is available, so the TRBD1 call from TCRdb remains unchecked. Looked up from germline, CDR1 is SGHRS and CDR2 is YFSETQ. The CDR3 has 18 amino acids. This CDR3 is CASSWGQGRGYSNQPQHF.

This chain links TRBV7-9 with TRBJ2-7; as DNA is missing, the TRBD1 call by TCRdb cannot be tested. Germline loops: CDR1 SEHNR, CDR2 FQNEAQ (reference sequence). The CDR3 is 16 amino acids. CDR3 residues: CASTTSVGQASYEQYF.

This chain links TRBV19 with TRBJ1-4. CDR3 length: 14 residues. CDR1 is LNHDA and CDR2 is SQIVND in the germline V gene (reference sequence). CDR3 protein: CASNGPTYNEKLFF.

V is TRBV4-3 and J is TRBJ2-5; with no DNA, the TCRdb D assignment of TRBD1 cannot be verified. Per the germline V gene, CDR1 is LGHNA and CDR2 is YSLEER. This CDR3 comprises 15 residues. The CDR3 here is CASSQAWGGAETQYF.